This entry concerns a single T cell receptor (beta chain). Its antigen remains unidentified. The method was immunoSEQ multiplex PCR; TCRdb's version includes in-frame clones alone and lacks a portion of them. The sample consists of 800,000 to 950,000 clones, just over 95% of them appearing once. The CDR3 is 15 amino acids. Germline V gene data show CDR1 as MNHEY and CDR2 as SVGAGI. Trimming cost V 5 bases and J 0 bases; bases outside gene matches: 6. The data were obtained in a study of shared clonotypes between healthy human individuals. Whole-study findings and limits: Large sequencing depth failed to make sorted-subset sequencing complete, rarefaction showed.

Terminally differentiated effector memory CD45RA+ cells were left out of the naive CD8 fraction, which was CD45RO-negative and positively selected for CCR7. J is TRBJ1-1 and V is TRBV6-5; 7 bases match TRBD1. The TCR comes from a man aged 25 to 40 in good health. The sample consisted of naive CD8+ T cells sorted from blood. For the CDR3, the DNA is TGTGCCAGCAGTAAAACAGGGGTCGTGAACACTGAAGCTTTCTTT. Translation: CASSKTGVVNTEAFF.